These T cell receptor beta chains were read from a single sample in a study of T cells in Graves' hyperthyroidism and ophthalmopathy. TCRdb reprocessed the multiplex PCR reads via MiXCR and lists one record per CDR3 protein. The table has under 600,000 distinct CDR3 sequences, approximately 15% seen once; the top ten hold around 3.5%. Sequences were obtained from blood. All receptors derive from a woman aged 40 to 50 with Graves' ophthalmopathy. Both conserved end residues are part of each CDR3. The D gene is left open where the match is weak. Size values are once, few and many counts, or a class for expanded clones, and some rows have none.

clone_size	d_call	v_call	j_call	cdr3_nt	cdr3_aa
many	-	TRBV12-3/TRBV12-4	TRBJ2-1	TGTGCCAGCAGTCCCCTGGACAGCTCCTACAATGAGCAGTTCTTC	CASSPLDSSYNEQFF
few	-	TRBV18	TRBJ2-7	TGTGCCAGCTCACCAGGCCCGGGGCCAATCTCCTACGAGCAGTACTTC	CASSPGPGPISYEQYF
few	TRBD1	TRBV6-1	TRBJ2-7	TGTGCCAGCAGTGAAAGGGACAGCGATTCTTCCTACGAGCAGTACTTC	CASSERDSDSSYEQYF
-	-	TRBV6-1	TRBJ2-2	TGTGCCAGCAGCGCCTTTAGGGGCACCGGGGAGCTGTTTTTT	CASSAFRGTGELFF
many	-	TRBV11-2	TRBJ2-1	TGTGCCAGCAGCTTAGAGCAGGAAGCCTACAATGAGCAGTTCTTC	CASSLEQEAYNEQFF
many	-	TRBV2	TRBJ2-3	TGTGCCAGCAGGGGATTCGGGGGACGTCATGAGAGCACAGATACGCAGTATTTT	CASRGFGGRHESTDTQYF
-	-	TRBV7-8	TRBJ2-7	TGTGCCAGCAGCGCCCCGGCCTTAATCTACGAGCAGTACTTC	CASSAPALIYEQYF
many	TRBD2	TRBV6-1	TRBJ2-3	TGTGCCAGCAGTGAAGCTAGCGGGGGACCCACAGATACGCAGTATTTT	CASSEASGGPTDTQYF
-	TRBD2	TRBV28	TRBJ2-3	TGTGCCAGCAGTTTTAGGGCTCGCGGGAGCCGTAGCACAGATACGCAGTATTTT	CASSFRARGSRSTDTQYF
many	-	TRBV5-1	TRBJ2-7	TGCGCCAGCAGCTTGGCCGACGGACCCTACGAGCAGTACTTC	CASSLADGPYEQYF
-	-	TRBV30	TRBJ2-2	TGTGCCTGGAAATTGGGGGGCCCCGGGGAGCTGTTTTTT	CAWKLGGPGELFF
many	TRBD1	TRBV28	TRBJ2-7	TGTGCCAGCAGCACACAGGGGGCGGGAACCTACGAGCAGTACTTC	CASSTQGAGTYEQYF
many	-	TRBV12-3/TRBV12-4	TRBJ1-5	TGTGCCAGCACCCCTGGCTATAGCAATCAGCCCCAGCATTTT	CASTPGYSNQPQHF
few	TRBD2	TRBV30	TRBJ2-3	TGTGCCCGCGGGACTAGCGGCCTGGGGGATACGCAGTATTTT	CARGTSGLGDTQYF
few	-	TRBV7-2	TRBJ2-7	TGTGCCAGCAGCTTAAGACAGAATATCTACGAGCAGTACTTC	CASSLRQNIYEQYF
many	-	TRBV5-1	TRBJ1-1	TGCGCCAGCTCCTGGGACAATATGAACACTGAAGCTTTCTTT	CASSWDNMNTEAFF
many	TRBD2	TRBV11-2	TRBJ2-1	TGTGCCAGCAGCTCCCATGGAGCGGGAGGGCCTAATGAGCAGTTCTTC	CASSSHGAGGPNEQFF
many	-	TRBV28	TRBJ2-7	TGTGCCAGCAGTGAGGGCGGGGCGGCAGGGTCCTACGAGCAGTACTTC	CASSEGGAAGSYEQYF
few	-	TRBV19	TRBJ2-5	TGTGCCAGTAGCGGACTCGGGCTAGGATCAAACCAAGAGACCCAGTACTTC	CASSGLGLGSNQETQYF
-	TRBD1	TRBV10-3	TRBJ2-3	TGTGCCATCAGTGAAAGAGGACAGGGGGCAGATACGCAGTATTTT	CAISERGQGADTQYF
-	-	TRBV19	TRBJ2-5	TGTGCCAGTAGTACTAGCGATATAGAGACCCAGTACTTC	CASSTSDIETQYF
many	-	TRBV11-1	TRBJ2-3	TGTGCCAGCAGCTTAGTCTCCGTGGTCAGTCCATTCACAGATACGCAGTATTTT	CASSLVSVVSPFTDTQYF
many	-	TRBV12-3/TRBV12-4	TRBJ2-3	TGTGCCAGCTCACCACGGACTAGCACAGATACGCAGTATTTT	CASSPRTSTDTQYF
-	TRBD2	TRBV20-1	TRBJ2-3	TGCAGTGCTACGTCCGGGACTAGCGGGGGAACAGATACGCAGTATTTT	CSATSGTSGGTDTQYF
many	-	TRBV2	TRBJ1-5	TGTGCCAGCAGTGAAACAGGGATGGATCAGCCCCAGCATTTT	CASSETGMDQPQHF
-	-	TRBV28	TRBJ2-7	TGTGCCAGCAGTTTGGGGGGGCACTACGAGCAGTACTTC	CASSLGGHYEQYF
-	TRBD1	TRBV13	TRBJ1-2	TGTGCCAGCAGCGCCAGCGGGGACAGGGCTGGCTACACCTTC	CASSASGDRAGYTF
few	-	TRBV20-1	TRBJ2-1	TGCAGTGCGGAGGGGAGCTCCTACAATGAGCAGTTCTTC	CSAEGSSYNEQFF
-	TRBD1	TRBV19	TRBJ2-2	TGTGCCAGTATATCCCAGGGGGCAGGGTACACCGGGGAGCTGTTTTTT	CASISQGAGYTGELFF